This entry concerns a single T cell receptor beta chain. Its antigen is unidentified. This entry comes from a study of cytomegalovirus exposure and HLA in healthy donors. Across the whole study: Drawn from HLA-typed donors, tens of millions of unique TCRs were held in an early data release. Study-wide points: Analysis performed later found roughly 18,000 TCR beta sequences associated with HLA alleles at 0.05 false discovery rate. It was approximately 150 TCR beta chains that were listed as cytomegalovirus-associated. A previous analysis found most TCR beta V segments productive roughly 87% or roughly 30% of the time.

The CDR3 loop spans 16 amino acids. With 6 bases clipped from V and 2 bases from J, the junction kept 10 bases outside the gene matches. In germline, CDR1 is SEHNR, CDR2 FQNEAQ (reference sequence). With 60 Vbeta and 13 Jbeta primers, the PCR was carried out. Some clones are missing from TCRdb's copy, which holds only in-frame ones; the method was immunoSEQ multiplex PCR. This sample's clone table lists about 51,000 clones. The TCR comes from a female donor in good health and CMV-seronegative. The V gene is TRBV7-9, the J gene TRBJ1-2; 9 nucleotides agree with TRBD1. Sample: PBMCs. The CDR3 protein is CASRPNTGTGNYGYTF. The DNA for the CDR3 is TGTGCCAGCAGACCCAACACCGGGACAGGGAACTATGGCTACACCTTC. Full variable domain (rest looked up from reference TRBV7-9 and TRBJ1-2): DTGVSQNPRHKITKRGQNVTFRCDPISEHNRLYWYRQTLGQGPEFLTYFQNEAQLEKSRLLSDRFSAERPKGSFSTLEIQRTEQGDSAMYLCASRPNTGTGNYGYTFGSGTRLTVV.